The rows below give T cell receptor beta chains drawn from one sample of a study of T cells in Graves' hyperthyroidism and ophthalmopathy. TCRdb reprocessed the multiplex PCR reads with MiXCR, giving one entry per CDR3 protein. The sample shows approximately 590,000 distinct CDR3 sequences, roughly 46% of them seen only once. The sample was peripheral blood or thyroid tissue (not recorded which). These receptors all stem from a woman between 18 and 29 years old with Graves' hyperthyroidism. CDR3s include the opening cysteine and the closing phenylalanine or tryptophan. D genes are given only for firm matches.

J | V | D | CDR3
TRBJ2-7 | TRBV12-3/TRBV12-4 | NA | CASRGTTYEQYF
TRBJ2-7 | TRBV19 | TRBD1 | CASRDRGRYEQYF
TRBJ2-5 | TRBV5-1 | NA | CASSPGRTLGETQYF
TRBJ1-1 | TRBV5-5 | NA | CASSLGAVLRTEAFF
TRBJ1-2 | TRBV9 | TRBD1 | CASSAYKIGTENYGYTF
TRBJ2-7 | TRBV14 | NA | CASSQDAPGTYEQYF
TRBJ2-7 | TRBV20-1 | NA | CSARAWDSGSLEQYF
TRBJ2-7 | TRBV10-3 | NA | CAIKRGTNSYEQYF
TRBJ1-2 | TRBV7-8 | NA | CASSLDSAGYGYTF
TRBJ2-7 | TRBV7-8 | NA | CASRPDRESYEQYF
TRBJ1-5 | TRBV5-1 | NA | CASSQGPSANSNQPQHF
TRBJ1-4 | TRBV15 | TRBD1 | CVTSSFRDRGKLFF
TRBJ2-3 | TRBV7-2 | TRBD2 | CATGVAGGTDTQYF
TRBJ2-4 | TRBV6-5 | TRBD1 | CASSTQGAVKNIQYF
TRBJ1-2 | TRBV2 | NA | CASTGLAYGYTF
TRBJ2-7 | TRBV2 | TRBD1 | CASSQEDRLSYEQYF
TRBJ2-7 | TRBV7-3 | TRBD2 | CASTPGTSGSNEQYF
TRBJ1-1 | TRBV29-1 | NA | CSVGNRVGTEAFF
TRBJ1-6 | TRBV7-2 | NA | CASHPALVPNSPLHF
TRBJ2-7 | TRBV5-1 | NA | CASSLTSAPGEQYF
TRBJ2-7 | TRBV5-1 | TRBD2 | CASSLLREGPYEQYF
TRBJ1-2 | TRBV7-9 | TRBD1 | CASSPGTGRDDGYTF
TRBJ1-4 | TRBV10-3 | NA | CASGAGYEKLFF
TRBJ2-7 | TRBV24-1 | NA | CATSDPGSGGGAQYF
TRBJ1-6 | TRBV25-1 | NA | CASSEQGSPLHF
TRBJ1-1 | TRBV5-1 | NA | CASSPNGIYMNTEAFF
TRBJ1-3 | TRBV9 | TRBD1 | CASSATGEVSGNTIYF
TRBJ1-1 | TRBV4-2 | TRBD1 | CASSQVGTANTEAFF
TRBJ2-7 | TRBV6-5 | NA | CASSYAGEQYF
TRBJ2-7 | TRBV5-1 | NA | CASSFTVTTYEQYF
TRBJ2-7 | TRBV25-1 | TRBD2 | CASSAQLSGRADVYEQYF
TRBJ2-5 | TRBV7-6 | TRBD1 | CASIPLGDRGETQYF
TRBJ1-6 | TRBV25-1 | TRBD1 | CASGQGRWNSPLHF
TRBJ1-5 | TRBV20-1 | TRBD1 | CSARDTGGFNNQPQHF
TRBJ1-4 | TRBV2 | NA | CASSGGPGVANEKLFF
TRBJ2-7 | TRBV7-2 | TRBD1 | CASRFDREQEQYF
TRBJ1-5 | TRBV19 | NA | CASSGVVLRAQHF
TRBJ1-4 | TRBV19 | TRBD1 | CASRSGQGNEKLFF
TRBJ1-3 | TRBV29-1 | NA | CSVEWTSGNTIYF
TRBJ1-6 | TRBV19 | NA | CASSIPGYNSPLHF
TRBJ2-3 | TRBV9 | TRBD1 | CVSSPQGAITDTQYF
TRBJ2-3 | TRBV24-1 | TRBD2 | CATSGAGVADTQYF
TRBJ1-5 | TRBV2 | NA | CASSPEGNQPQHF
TRBJ2-2 | TRBV12-3/TRBV12-4 | NA | CASSGGSGHGELFF
TRBJ2-7 | TRBV7-3 | TRBD2 | CASSLRGRSYEQYF
TRBJ1-2 | TRBV10-3 | TRBD1 | CAISPHSQGFYGYTF
TRBJ1-1 | TRBV7-9 | NA | CASSLPGGAGIPRGTEAFF
TRBJ2-5 | TRBV7-9 | NA | CASSFTGMVGETQYF
TRBJ1-2 | TRBV13 | NA | CASSLGLSVGDGYTF
TRBJ1-1 | TRBV10-3 | NA | CAISERGMGYILNTEAFF
TRBJ2-5 | TRBV7-8 | NA | CASSSPVQDALETQYF
TRBJ2-5 | TRBV6-5 | TRBD2 | CASREAGGGETQYF
TRBJ1-1 | TRBV25-1 | NA | CASRSGVNTEAFF